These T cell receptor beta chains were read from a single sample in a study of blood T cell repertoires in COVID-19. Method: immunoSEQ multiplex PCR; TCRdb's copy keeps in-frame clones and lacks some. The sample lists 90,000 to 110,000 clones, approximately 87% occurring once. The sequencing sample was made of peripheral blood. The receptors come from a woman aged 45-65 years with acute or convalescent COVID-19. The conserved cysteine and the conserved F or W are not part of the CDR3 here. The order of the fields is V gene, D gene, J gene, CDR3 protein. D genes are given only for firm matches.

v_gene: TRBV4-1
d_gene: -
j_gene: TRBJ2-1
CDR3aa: ASSQDGGLQSSYNEQF

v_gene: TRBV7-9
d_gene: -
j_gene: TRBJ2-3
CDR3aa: ASRRGTSTDTQY

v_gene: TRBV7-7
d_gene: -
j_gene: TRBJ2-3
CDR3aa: ASTDKESTDTQY

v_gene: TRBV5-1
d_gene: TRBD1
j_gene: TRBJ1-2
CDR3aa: ASSYETGFNGGYT

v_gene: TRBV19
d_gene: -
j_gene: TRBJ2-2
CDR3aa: ASSISGRRNTGELF

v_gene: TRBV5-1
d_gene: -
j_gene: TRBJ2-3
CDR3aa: ASSLNSAGQESY

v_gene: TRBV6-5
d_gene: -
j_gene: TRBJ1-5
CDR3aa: ATSVTGGNQPQH

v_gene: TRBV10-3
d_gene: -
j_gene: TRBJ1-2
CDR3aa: AISESTRGNYGYT

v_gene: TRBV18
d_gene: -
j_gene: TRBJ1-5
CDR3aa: ASSPPGGLNQPQH

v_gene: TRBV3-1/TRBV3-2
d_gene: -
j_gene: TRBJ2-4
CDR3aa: ASSQVRGNIQY

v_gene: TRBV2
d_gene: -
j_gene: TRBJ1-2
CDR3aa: ASSGGGPYGYT

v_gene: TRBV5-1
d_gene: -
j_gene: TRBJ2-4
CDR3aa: ASSGEAKNIQY

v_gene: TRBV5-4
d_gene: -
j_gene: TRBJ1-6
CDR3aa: ASSLDGVNSPLH

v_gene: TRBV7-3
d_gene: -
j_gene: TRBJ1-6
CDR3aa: ASSLQGKDNSPLH

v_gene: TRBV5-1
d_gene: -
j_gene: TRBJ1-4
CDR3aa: ASSFRDFREKLF

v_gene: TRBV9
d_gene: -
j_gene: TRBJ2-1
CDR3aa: ASSGRVLANEQF

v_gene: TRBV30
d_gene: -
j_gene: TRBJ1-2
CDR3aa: AWSTPEANYGYT

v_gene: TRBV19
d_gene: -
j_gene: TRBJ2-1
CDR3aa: ASSSLGGPAPHNEQF

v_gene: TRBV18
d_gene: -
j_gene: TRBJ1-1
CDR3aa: ASSPPAGGSNTEAF

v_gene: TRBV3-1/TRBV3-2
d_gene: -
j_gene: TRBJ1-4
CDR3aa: ASRREGEEKLF

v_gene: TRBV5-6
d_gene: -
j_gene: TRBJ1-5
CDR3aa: ASSQGPDQPQH

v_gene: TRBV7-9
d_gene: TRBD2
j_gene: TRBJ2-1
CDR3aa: ASSLRTSPNEQF

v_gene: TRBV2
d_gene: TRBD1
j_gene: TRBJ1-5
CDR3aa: ASSTGTGEQPQH

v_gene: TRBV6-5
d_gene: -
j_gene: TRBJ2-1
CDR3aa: ASSRAGASYNEQF

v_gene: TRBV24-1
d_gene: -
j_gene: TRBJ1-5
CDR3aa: ATSDSTGLAIQPQH

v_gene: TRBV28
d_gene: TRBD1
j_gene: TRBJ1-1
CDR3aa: ASSTGQAHTEAF

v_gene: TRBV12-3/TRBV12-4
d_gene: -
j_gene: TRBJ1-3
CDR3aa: ASKNRDGNTIY